The sequence of this T cell receptor beta chain was determined in a study of cytomegalovirus exposure and HLA in healthy donors. General observations from the study: Earlier results showed most TCR beta V segments being productive about 87% or about 30% of the time. Specificity of a few CMV-associated chains for CMV antigens was verified in vitro. It was only CMV serostatus that was available as immune exposure information.

PCR employed 60 Vbeta and 13 Jbeta primers. Only in-frame clones appear in the TCRdb table, and some are missing; sequencing was by immunoSEQ multiplex PCR. Among some 170,000 clones listed, roughly 76% were seen once. Note on this clone: Its antigen is unidentified.

Though probably carrying unrecorded immune exposures, donors were nominally healthy at sampling. The sequenced material came from PBMCs. The receptor was derived from a woman younger than 30 in good health and CMV-seropositive.

The DNA of the CDR3 is TGTGCCAGCAGTTTAGCGGGACAGGGTTCCAATGAGCAGTTCTTC. Amino acids: CASSLAGQGSNEQFF. The chain combines TRBV28 with TRBJ2-1; 9 bases agree with TRBD1. The CDR3 extends over 15 amino acids. The V segment lost 2 bases and the J segment 6 bases; nucleotides outside the gene matches: 5. Per germline, CDR1 MDHEN and CDR2 SYDVKM. The full variable domain, with the rest looked up from reference TRBV28 and TRBJ2-1, is DVKVTQSSRYLVKRTGEKVFLECVQDMDHENMFWYRQDPGLGLRLIYFSYDVKMKEKGDIPEGYSVSREKKERFSLILESASTNQTSMYLCASSLAGQGSNEQFFGPGTRLTVL.